Each of the 27 T cell receptor beta chains below was sequenced from the same sample in a study of CD8 T cells in ankylosing spondylitis (dated by TCRdb to 2016 to 2017). Libraries were prepared through 5' RACE. These reads were obtained on an Illumina HiSeq 2500. Using fastp trimming at Q25 and MiXCR clonotype assembly, TCRdb reanalyzed the public sequencing data and kept in-frame beta chains. One record per CDR3 amino acid sequence lists the most common genes and DNA. The sample table records about 400,000 distinct CDR3 sequences; 20% to 25% of these occur just once. Around 14% of the sample goes to the ten largest clones. Sequenced: blood, either unsorted or a sorted T cell fraction (not recorded which). These receptors were obtained from a male donor with ankylosing spondylitis or in good health (not recorded which).

The rearrangement uses TRBV15 and TRBJ2-1; D perhaps matches TRBD2 (5 bases). CDR3 size: 18 residues. Trimming shortened V by 4 bases and J by 4 bases, and 23 bases separated the two germline ends. CDR1 is LNHNV and CDR2 is YYDKDF in the germline V gene (reference sequence). Here the CDR3 DNA reads TGTGCCACCAGCACCCGGGAAGACTACGGACGGTTTTACAATGAGCAGTTCTTC. Its protein product is CATSTREDYGRFYNEQFF.

The chain couples TRBV5-5 to TRBJ1-1; TRBD1 might be the D (5 bases). The V gene's germline CDR1 is SGHKS and CDR2 YYEKEE (reference sequence). CDR3 size: 14 residues. V was shortened by 0 bases and J by 8 bases, with 14 bases between the two germline ends. As DNA, the CDR3 is TGTGCCAGCAGCTTGGTATGGGACCCCCACGAAGCTTTCTTT. This codes for CASSLVWDPHEAFF. The full variable domain, with the rest looked up from reference TRBV5-5 and TRBJ1-1, is DAGVTQSPTHLIKTRGQQVTLRCSPISGHKSVSWYQQVLGQGPQFIFQYYEKEERGRGNFPDRFSARQFPNYSSELNVNALLLGDSALYLCASSLVWDPHEAFFGQGTRLTVV.

The rearrangement uses TRBV30 and TRBJ2-7, with a weak D call TRBD2 (6 bases). Per the germline V gene, CDR1 is GTSNPN and CDR2 is SVGIG (reference sequence). This CDR3 is 13 amino acids long. V dropped 3 bases and J dropped 6 bases, with 15 bases sitting between them. Here the CDR3 reads CAWSLGGRGEQYF. The CDR3 DNA reads as TGTGCCTGGAGCCTCGGGGGAAGGGGCGAGCAGTACTTC.

The rearrangement uses TRBV4-1 and TRBJ1-2; D gene unclear. Germline V gene sequence: CDR1 MGHRA, CDR2 YSYEKL. CDR3 length equals 14 residues. V lost 0 bases, J lost 4 bases, and 9 bases lay in between. The CDR3 region has the DNA TGCGCCAGCAGCCAAGATAGGTCCAGCTATGGCTACACCTTC. Translated: CASSQDRSSYGYTF.

This clonotype occurred many times. The J gene is TRBJ2-1, the V gene TRBV20-1; a possible D gene is TRBD1 (5 bases). Looked up from germline, CDR1 is DFQATT and CDR2 is SNEGSKA (reference sequence). The CDR3 spans 11 residues. V was cut by 5 bases and J by 7 bases, with 9 bases left in between. The CDR3 region has the DNA TGCAGTGCTCCCAAGGGGAATGAGCAGTTCTTC. This codes for CSAPKGNEQFF.

This chain connects TRBV6-4 to TRBJ2-7, with TRBD2 matching 7 bases. With 10 bases clipped from V and 9 bases from J, the junction kept 15 bases outside the gene matches. The CDR3 extends over 13 amino acids. Germline assignment: CDR1 MRHNA and CDR2 SNTAGT. CDR3 in amino acids: CAIPSGGLRGQYF. The CDR3 region has the DNA TGTGCCATCCCGTCGGGGGGACTACGGGGGCAGTACTTC.

This clonotype was detected only a few times. Written as DNA, the CDR3 is TGTGCCAGCAGGGGGACAGCGTCAAGCTGGCCCTACGAGCAGTACTTC. Amino acid sequence: CASRGTASSWPYEQYF. This chain connects TRBV12-3 or TRBV12-4 to TRBJ2-7; 7 bases align to TRBD1. V lost 6 bases to trimming and J lost 2 bases; unmatched junction nucleotides: 13. This CDR3 has 16 residues.

This clonotype has more than one count but fewer than ten. The chain employs TRBV20-1 and TRBJ2-7; possible D gene TRBD1, 5 bases. The V end lost 6 bases, the J end lost 0 bases, and 12 bases lay between the germline ends. The germline gives CDR1 DFQATT, CDR2 SNEGSKA (reference sequence). The CDR3 loop spans 13 amino acids. The CDR3 DNA reads TGCAGTGCCAGGGTTCCGAGCTCCTACGAGCAGTACTTC. Its protein product is CSARVPSSYEQYF.

This chain joins TRBV4-1 and TRBJ2-2, with unresolved D. Germline V CDR1 and CDR2: MGHRA, YSYEKL. The CDR3 loop spans 13 amino acids. V gave up 0 bases and J gave up 8 bases, with 7 bases separating them. CDR3 bases: TGCGCCAGCAGCCAAGACCCGGGTGGGGAGCTGTTTTTT. This translates into CASSQDPGGELFF.

The gene calls are TRBV6-1 and TRBJ2-2; 9 positions agree with TRBD1. The V segment lost 7 bases and the J segment 4 bases; nucleotides outside the gene matches: 10. Per the germline V gene, CDR1 is MNHNS and CDR2 is SASEGT. The CDR3 is 16 residues long. As DNA, the CDR3 is TGTGCCAGCACCCAGGACAGGGGATTACTCACCGGGGAGCTGTTTTTT. Its protein is CASTQDRGLLTGELFF.

The chain recombines TRBV20-1 with TRBJ2-1; 9 nucleotides agree with TRBD2. The CDR3 is 15 residues long. V shed 0 bases and J 8 bases; nucleotides not matched to a gene: 8. The V gene's germline CDR1 is DFQATT and CDR2 SNEGSKA (reference sequence). The CDR3 loop reads CSARDTSGGIYEQFF. CDR3 nucleotide sequence: TGCAGTGCTAGAGATACCAGCGGGGGGATCTATGAGCAGTTCTTC.

This clonotype was detected only a few times. CDR3 in DNA: TGTGCCATAGCACAGGGTAACTATGGCTACACCTTC. It encodes CAIAQGNYGYTF. The V gene is TRBV6-1, the J gene TRBJ1-2, with D tentatively TRBD1 (6 bases). V was cut by 10 bases and J by 1 base, with 10 bases left in between. CDR3 length: 12 residues. The germline V gene has CDR1 MNHNS and CDR2 SASEGT.

The rearrangement links TRBV7-9 to TRBJ2-1; no clear D. The CDR3 has 14 residues. Germline assignment: CDR1 SEHNR and CDR2 FQNEAQ (reference sequence). The V end lost 2 bases, the J end lost 6 bases, and 11 bases lay between the germline ends. The CDR3 DNA sequence: TGTGCCAGCAGCTTATCAAGTTTAAGCAATGAGCAGTTCTTC. The encoded protein is CASSLSSLSNEQFF.

The sample holds a few counts of this clonotype. The chain couples TRBV10-3 to TRBJ2-2; TRBD1 might be the D (6 bases). The CDR3 totals 15 residues. The ends were cut back, 6 bases at V and 3 bases at J, with 14 bases in the middle. Per the germline V gene, CDR1 is ENHRY and CDR2 is SYGVKD. The CDR3 reads CAISPPGDDTGELFF. The CDR3 DNA reads TGTGCCATCAGCCCCCCAGGGGATGACACCGGGGAGCTGTTTTTT.

This clonotype showed up just a few times. The chain is built from TRBV5-6 and TRBJ2-1; 9 nucleotides align to TRBD1. The CDR3 totals 16 residues. V lost 2 bases, J lost 7 bases, and 10 bases stayed unmatched. Germline CDR1 and CDR2: SGHDT and YYEEEE. In DNA form, the CDR3 reads TGTGCCAGCAGCTTACAGGGGGCCAGAGGTAGGAATGAGCAGTTCTTC. Translating it yields CASSLQGARGRNEQFF.

This clonotype was found a few times. V is TRBV9 and J is TRBJ2-7; 7 nucleotides match TRBD1. After removal of 4 bases from V and 3 bases from J, the junction contained 7 bases not matched to a gene. Germline loops: CDR1 SGDLS, CDR2 YYNGEE. This CDR3 is 14 amino acids long. Here the CDR3 reads CASSSRQGNYEQYF. The CDR3 DNA sequence: TGTGCCAGCAGCTCTCGACAGGGAAACTACGAGCAGTACTTC.

The J gene is TRBJ2-2, the V gene TRBV12-3 or TRBV12-4; TRBD1 is a possible D gene (6 bases). The length of the CDR3 is 14 residues. The V end lost 3 bases, the J end lost 5 bases, and 10 bases lay between the germline ends. The DNA of the CDR3 is TGTGCCAGCAGTTTCCCGACAGGTACCGGGGAGCTGTTTTTT. Residues: CASSFPTGTGELFF.

This clonotype came up many times. CDR3 residues: CASSSSTGWSYEQYF. CDR3 coding DNA: TGTGCCAGCAGTTCCTCAACCGGGTGGAGCTACGAGCAGTACTTC. The chain combines TRBV6-2 or TRBV6-3 with TRBJ2-7; D not certain. V was clipped by 4 bases and J by 3 bases, with 16 bases between them. The germline CDR1 and CDR2 sequences are MNHEY and SVGEGT. The CDR3 totals 15 residues.

Points on this clonotype: Its ends do not fully match the called genes, so a read error is possible. The chain joins TRBV20-1 to TRBJ2-3; a possible D gene is TRBD2 (7 bases). The CDR3 is 15 amino acids. CDR1 is DFQATT and CDR2 is SNEGSKA in the germline V gene (reference sequence). CDR3 protein: CSAIPWGGRSDSQYF. Written as DNA, the CDR3 is TGCAGTGCTATCCCCTGGGGGGGCCGGTCAGATTCGCAGTATTTT.

This clonotype was counted only a few times. The CDR3 here is CASSLQGFYTDTQYF. In DNA, the CDR3 is TGTGCCAGCAGTCTGCAGGGCTTTTACACAGATACGCAGTATTTT. The chain links TRBV28 to TRBJ2-3, with D possibly being TRBD1 (5 bases). The CDR3 runs to 15 residues. V lost 5 bases and J lost 2, with 14 bases in between. In germline, CDR1 is MDHEN, CDR2 SYDVKM.

The gene calls are TRBV11-2 and TRBJ2-7; weak D call: TRBD2 (5 bases). This CDR3 comprises 17 residues. Germline CDR1 reads SGHAT; CDR2 reads FQNNGV. V was pared by 0 bases and J by 0 bases, with 15 bases between. The CDR3 bases are TGTGCCAGCAGCTTAGAGGTCGGAGGCGCGAGCTCCTACGAGCAGTACTTC. This gives the protein CASSLEVGGASSYEQYF. Full variable domain (missing parts from reference TRBV11-2 and TRBJ2-7): EAGVAQSPRYKIIEKRQSVAFWCNPISGHATLYWYQQILGQGPKLLIQFQNNGVVDDSQLPKDRFSAERLKGVDSTLKIQPAKLEDSAVYLCASSLEVGGASSYEQYFGPGTRLTVT.

The sample holds a few counts of this clonotype. The DNA of the CDR3 is TGTGCCAGCAGCACGGATCTTGAGGGGGAAAAACTGTTTTTT. Translating gives CASSTDLEGEKLFF. The rearrangement uses TRBV3-1 and TRBJ1-4; possibly TRBD1 for D (5 bases). Germline loops: CDR1 LGHDT, CDR2 YNNKEL (reference sequence). V shed 5 bases and J shed 8 bases, with 15 bases lying between them. CDR3 length: 14 amino acids.

A few counts support this clonotype. The V gene is TRBV9, the J gene TRBJ2-5; 7 positions agree with TRBD1. Germline V gene lookup returns CDR1 SGDLS and CDR2 YYNGEE. The CDR3 spans 15 residues. V trimming: 3 bases; J trimming: 2 bases; junction bases outside the gene matches: 7. CDR3: CASSGGGTAQETQYF. DNA of the CDR3: TGTGCCAGCAGCGGCGGTGGGACAGCACAAGAGACCCAGTACTTC.

Details on this clonotype: Sequence at one end of the junction differs from germline and may be a read error. The V and J genes are TRBV7-7 and TRBJ2-5; 8 bases line up with TRBD1. This CDR3 has 14 residues. Per the germline V gene, CDR1 is SSHAT and CDR2 is FNYEAQ (reference sequence). In DNA, the CDR3 is TGTGCTAGCAGCTATGGACAGGGCCAAGAGACCCAGTACTTC. Translated, it gives CASSYGQGQETQYF.

The rearrangement uses TRBV9 and TRBJ1-2, with D maybe TRBD1 (5 bases). This CDR3 has 15 residues. In germline, CDR1 is SGDLS, CDR2 YYNGEE. Trimming shortened V by 0 bases and J by 4 bases, and 13 bases separated the two germline ends. The CDR3 spells CASSVGGGTLYGYTF. The CDR3 bases are TGTGCCAGCAGCGTAGGTGGCGGGACTCTCTATGGCTACACCTTC.

This clonotype was observed many times. The chain uses TRBV4-2 and TRBJ2-7; D ambiguous. This CDR3 has 15 amino acids. CDR1 and CDR2 (germline): LGHNA, YNFKEQ. Trimming cost V 0 bases and J 0 bases, with 9 bases left between them. The chain's CDR3 is CASSQDSSTSYEQYF. The CDR3 region has the DNA TGTGCCAGCAGCCAAGATAGCTCTACCTCCTACGAGCAGTACTTC.

The V gene is TRBV15, the J gene TRBJ1-1, with a weak D call TRBD1 (6 bases). The CDR3 spans 13 residues. V was cut by 9 bases and J by 4 bases, with 15 bases left in between. Germline V gene data show CDR1 as LNHNV and CDR2 as YYDKDF (reference sequence). CDR3 region: CATERGGSTEAFF. CDR3 DNA: TGTGCCACAGAGAGGGGGGGGAGCACTGAAGCTTTCTTT.